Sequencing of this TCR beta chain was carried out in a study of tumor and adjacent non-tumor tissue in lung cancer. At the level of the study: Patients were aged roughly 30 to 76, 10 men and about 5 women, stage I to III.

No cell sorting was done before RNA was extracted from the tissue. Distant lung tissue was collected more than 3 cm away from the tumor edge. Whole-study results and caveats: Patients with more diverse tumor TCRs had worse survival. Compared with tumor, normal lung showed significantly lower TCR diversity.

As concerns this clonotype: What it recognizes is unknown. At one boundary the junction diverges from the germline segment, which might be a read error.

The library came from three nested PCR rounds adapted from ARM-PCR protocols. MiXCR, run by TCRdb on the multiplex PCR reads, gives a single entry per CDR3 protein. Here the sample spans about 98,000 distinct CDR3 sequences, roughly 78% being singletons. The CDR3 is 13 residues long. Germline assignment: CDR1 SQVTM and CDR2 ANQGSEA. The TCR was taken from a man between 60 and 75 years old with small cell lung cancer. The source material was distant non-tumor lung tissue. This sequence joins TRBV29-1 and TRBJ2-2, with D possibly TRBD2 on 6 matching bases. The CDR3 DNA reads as TGTATCGTTGATGGGGGGAACACCGGAGAGCTGTTTTTT. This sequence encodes CIVDGGNTGELFF.